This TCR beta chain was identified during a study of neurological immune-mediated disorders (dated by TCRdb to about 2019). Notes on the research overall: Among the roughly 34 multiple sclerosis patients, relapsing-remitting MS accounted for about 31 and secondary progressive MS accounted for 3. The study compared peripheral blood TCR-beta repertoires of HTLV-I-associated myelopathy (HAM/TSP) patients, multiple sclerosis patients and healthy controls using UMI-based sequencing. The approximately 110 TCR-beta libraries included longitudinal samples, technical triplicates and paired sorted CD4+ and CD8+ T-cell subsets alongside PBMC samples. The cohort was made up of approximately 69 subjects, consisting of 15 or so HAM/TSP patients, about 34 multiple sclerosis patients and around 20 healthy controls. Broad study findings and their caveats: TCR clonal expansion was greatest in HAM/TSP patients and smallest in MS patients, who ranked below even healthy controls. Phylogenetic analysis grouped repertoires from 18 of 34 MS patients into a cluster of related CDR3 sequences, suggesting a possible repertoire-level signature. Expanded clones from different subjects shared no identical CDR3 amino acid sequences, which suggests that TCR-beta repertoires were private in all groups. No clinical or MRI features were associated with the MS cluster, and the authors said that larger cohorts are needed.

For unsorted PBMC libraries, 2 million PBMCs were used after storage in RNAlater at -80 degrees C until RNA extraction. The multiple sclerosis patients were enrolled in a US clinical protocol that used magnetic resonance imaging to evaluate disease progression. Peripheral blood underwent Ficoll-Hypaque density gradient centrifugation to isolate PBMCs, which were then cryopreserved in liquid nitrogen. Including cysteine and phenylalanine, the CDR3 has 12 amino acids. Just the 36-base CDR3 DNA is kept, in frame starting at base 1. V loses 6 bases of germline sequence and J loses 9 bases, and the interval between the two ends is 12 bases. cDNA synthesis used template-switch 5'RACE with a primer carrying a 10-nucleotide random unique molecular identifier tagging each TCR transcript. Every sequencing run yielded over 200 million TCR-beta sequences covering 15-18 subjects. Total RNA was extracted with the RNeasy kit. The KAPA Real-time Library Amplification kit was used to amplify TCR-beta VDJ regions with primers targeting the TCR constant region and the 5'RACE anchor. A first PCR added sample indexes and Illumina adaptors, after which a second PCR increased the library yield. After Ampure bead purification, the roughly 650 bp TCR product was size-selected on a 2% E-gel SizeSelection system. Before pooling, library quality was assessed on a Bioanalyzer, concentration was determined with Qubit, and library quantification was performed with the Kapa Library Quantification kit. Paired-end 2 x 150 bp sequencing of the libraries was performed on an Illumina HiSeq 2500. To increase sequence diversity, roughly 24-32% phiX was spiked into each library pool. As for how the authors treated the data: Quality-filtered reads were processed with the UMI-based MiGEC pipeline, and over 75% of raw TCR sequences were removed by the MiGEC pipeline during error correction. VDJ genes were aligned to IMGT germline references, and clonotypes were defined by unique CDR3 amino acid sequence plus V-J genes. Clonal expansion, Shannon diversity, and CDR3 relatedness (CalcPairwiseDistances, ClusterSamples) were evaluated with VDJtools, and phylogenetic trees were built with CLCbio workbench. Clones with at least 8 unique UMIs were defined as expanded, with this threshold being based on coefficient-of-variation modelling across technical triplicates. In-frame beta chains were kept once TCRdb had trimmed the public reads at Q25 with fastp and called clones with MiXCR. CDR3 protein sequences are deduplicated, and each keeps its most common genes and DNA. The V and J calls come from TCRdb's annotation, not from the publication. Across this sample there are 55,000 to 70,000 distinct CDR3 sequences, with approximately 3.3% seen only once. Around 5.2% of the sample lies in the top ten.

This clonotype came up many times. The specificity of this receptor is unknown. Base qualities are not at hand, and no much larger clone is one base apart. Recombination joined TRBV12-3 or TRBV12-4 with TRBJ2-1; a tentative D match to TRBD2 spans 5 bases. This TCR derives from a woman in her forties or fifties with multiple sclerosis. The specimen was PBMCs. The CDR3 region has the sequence CASRQMGSEQFF. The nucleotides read TGTGCCAGCAGACAGATGGGGAGTGAGCAGTTCTTC.